A selection of T cell receptor beta chains follows, all from one sample in a study of blood T cell repertoires in COVID-19. The protocol was immunoSEQ multiplex PCR, while the TCRdb copy is restricted to in-frame clones and leaves out a portion. The data contain approximately 110,000 clones, roughly 79% of them singletons. Sequenced: peripheral blood. All receptors derive from a woman aged 65 to 85 with acute or convalescent COVID-19. Both conserved end residues are part of each CDR3. The D gene is left open where the match is weak. The size field is filled for only some rows; it gives once, few, many or a size class.

>.|TRBD1|TRBJ1-1|TRBV29-1
TGCAGCGTTCCCGGGACAGGGAGCGCTGAAGCTTTCTTT
CSVPGTGSAEAFF
>.|.|TRBJ1-1|TRBV19
TGTGCCAGTAGTATCGGGAGGCCGGACACTGAAGCTTTCTTT
CASSIGRPDTEAFF
>.|TRBD2|TRBJ2-2|TRBV6-5
TGTGCCAGCAGTTTCCTTAGCGGGAGGAACACCGGGGAGCTGTTTTTT
CASSFLSGRNTGELFF
>.|TRBD1|TRBJ1-2|TRBV19
TGTGCCAGTAGTATCACACCACAGGGGAACTATGGCTACACCTTC
CASSITPQGNYGYTF
>.|TRBD2|TRBJ2-7|TRBV19
TGTGCCAGTAGTCTGACTAGCGGTGATACCTACGAGCAGTACTTC
CASSLTSGDTYEQYF
>.|.|TRBJ1-5|TRBV27
TGTGCCAGCAGTCGCGTTACGACAACCAGGGTATTCAATCAGCCCCAGCATTTT
CASSRVTTTRVFNQPQHF
>.|TRBD1|TRBJ1-6|TRBV5-1
TGCGCCAGCAGCTTGGGTCAACAGGGGAATTTTCCCCTCCACTTT
CASSLGQQGNFPLHF
>.|.|TRBJ1-6|TRBV4-1
TGCGCCAGCAGCGAACAGGACGGTGACAATTCACCCCTCCACTTT
CASSEQDGDNSPLHF
>.|.|TRBJ2-7|TRBV28
TGTGCCAGCAGCCCCATGGAGCCGCCCTACGAGCAGTACTTC
CASSPMEPPYEQYF
>.|TRBD1|TRBJ1-3|TRBV7-9
TGTGCCAGCAGCAAACAGGGGGCGACCTCTGGAAACACCATATATTTT
CASSKQGATSGNTIYF
>.|.|TRBJ2-5|TRBV6-5
TGTGCCAGCAGGGGCCAGCAAGAGACCCAGTACTTC
CASRGQQETQYF
>.|TRBD1|TRBJ1-3|TRBV5-1
TGCGCCAGCAGCTATAGGACAGGGGGCGCGGGAAACACCATATATTTT
CASSYRTGGAGNTIYF
>.|TRBD2|TRBJ2-1|TRBV11-3
TGTGCCAGCAGCTTAGATTTCCGGTCTTGGGAGGGAGGGTCCTACAATGAGCAGTTCTTC
CASSLDFRSWEGGSYNEQFF
>.|TRBD1|TRBJ1-2|TRBV9
TGTGCCAGCAGCGTAGGGGGGCAGGGGGCAGATTATGGCTACACCTTC
CASSVGGQGADYGYTF
>.|.|TRBJ1-2|TRBV4-3
TGCGCCAGCAGCCAAGACAGGGATAACTATGGCTACACCTTC
CASSQDRDNYGYTF
>.|.|TRBJ1-4|TRBV27
TGTGCCAGCAGTCCGCGAGGGATCGAAAAACTGTTTTTT
CASSPRGIEKLFF
>.|TRBD2|TRBJ2-1|TRBV28
TGTGCCAGCGGTGGTAGCGGGACCTCCTACAATGAGCAGTTCTTC
CASGGSGTSYNEQFF
>.|TRBD1|TRBJ1-6|TRBV3-1/TRBV3-2
TGTGCCAGCAGCCAACTACAGGGGGGGCTCTATAATTCACCCCTCCACTTT
CASSQLQGGLYNSPLHF
>few|.|TRBJ2-7|TRBV4-3
TGCGCCAGCAGCCAATGGGGAGGCCAGAACGAGCAGTACTTC
CASSQWGGQNEQYF
>.|TRBD2|TRBJ2-2|TRBV9
TGTGCCAGCAGCGTCACTAGCGGGGGGCCAACGAACACCGGGGAGCTGTTTTTT
CASSVTSGGPTNTGELFF
>.|.|TRBJ2-6|TRBV9
TGTGCCAGCAGCGTAGCGTCACACAGGGCTGGGGCCAACGTCCTGACTTTC
CASSVASHRAGANVLTF
>.|TRBD2|TRBJ2-1|TRBV7-3
TGTGCCAGCAGCTCCGGGACTAGCGGGAGGAATGAGCAGTTCTTC
CASSSGTSGRNEQFF
>few|TRBD1|TRBJ1-3|TRBV23-1
TGCGCCATCCTAACAGGGGTTGGAAACACCATATATTTT
CAILTGVGNTIYF
>few|.|TRBJ1-1|TRBV11-2
TGTGCCAGCAGCTTAAACAGGGTGAACACTGAAGCTTTCTTT
CASSLNRVNTEAFF
>.|.|TRBJ1-4|TRBV5-1
TGCGCCAGCAGCCCGGGCAGGGATGTTTCTAATGAAAAACTGTTTTTT
CASSPGRDVSNEKLFF
>.|TRBD1|TRBJ1-4|TRBV19
TGTGCCAGTAGGGGACAGGGGGCGACTTCTAATGAAAAACTGTTTTTT
CASRGQGATSNEKLFF
>.|.|TRBJ1-1|TRBV30
TGTGCCTGGGATAGGTTTGTCGGGGGGCGCGCCACTGAAGCTTTCTTT
CAWDRFVGGRATEAFF
>.|TRBD2|TRBJ2-5|TRBV5-5
TGTGCCAGCAGCGATTCCCCAGCGGGGCCTTCGTACCAAGAGACCCAGTACTTC
CASSDSPAGPSYQETQYF
>.|TRBD1|TRBJ2-2|TRBV18
TGTGCCAGCTCACCTGGACAGGGGGCAAACACCGGGGAGCTGTTTTTT
CASSPGQGANTGELFF
>.|TRBD1|TRBJ2-7|TRBV6-2/TRBV6-3
TGTGCCAGCAGTGATCTGGGACAGGGGCACTACGAGCAGTACTTC
CASSDLGQGHYEQYF
>once|TRBD1|TRBJ1-4|TRBV5-4
TGTGCCAGCAGCTTGGGCGGACAGGGGCGAGAAAAACTGTTTTTT
CASSLGGQGREKLFF
>.|TRBD2|TRBJ2-7|TRBV6-5
TGTGCCGTGGGACTACCAGACGAGCAGTACTTC
CAVGLPDEQYF
>.|.|TRBJ1-2|TRBV10-1
TGCGCCAGCCCTCCCCTGGGGGGCTATGGCTACACCTTC
CASPPLGGYGYTF
>.|TRBD1|TRBJ1-2|TRBV5-4
TGTGCCAGCAGCTCTAGAGGGACAGGGCGATATGGCTACACCTTC
CASSSRGTGRYGYTF
>.|TRBD2|TRBJ2-1|TRBV28
TGTGCCAGCTTAGTAGCGGGAGTGGGTGAGCAGTTCTTC
CASLVAGVGEQFF
>.|.|TRBJ2-2|TRBV5-1
TGCGCCAGCAAGAGACTAGGGCCAGGGTCCACCGGGGAGCTGTTTTTT
CASKRLGPGSTGELFF
>.|.|TRBJ2-1|TRBV28
TGTGCCAGCAGTCCCCTTTGGGGGGGCAGTGTGTATGAGCAGTTCTTC
CASSPLWGGSVYEQFF
>.|TRBD2|TRBJ2-5|TRBV6-5
TGTGCCAGCGGGCCTAGCGGGGAAGAGACCCAGTACTTC
CASGPSGEETQYF
>.|.|TRBJ2-7|TRBV30
TGTGCCTGGAGGGCAGGAGGATCCTACGAGCAGTACTTC
CAWRAGGSYEQYF
>.|.|TRBJ2-3|TRBV11-2
TGTGCCAGCAGCTTAGACGCCAGGGGATACACAGATACGCAGTATTTT
CASSLDARGYTDTQYF